These T cell receptor beta chains were read from a single sample in a study of blood T cell repertoires in COVID-19. Profiling relied on immunoSEQ multiplex PCR, and the TCRdb table lists in-frame clones only, not all of them. The sample lists about 79,000 clones, around 89% occurring once. What was sequenced was peripheral blood. The receptors were gathered from a man in his 70s with active or convalescent COVID-19. Each CDR3 is given with its conserved first and last residue.

13,TRBV5-4,CASSLWAGETQYF
13,TRBV2,CASSGQGVTEAFF
16,TRBV15,CATSRENPGTGNTIYF
13,TRBV7-9,CASSPDGYTEAFF
14,TRBV7-8,CASSADYGYNEQFF
14,TRBV7-9,CASSLAGGPSEQYF
15,TRBV11-3,CASSPGQIDTGELFF
16,TRBV6-2/TRBV6-3,CASSYGASGRADTQYF
15,TRBV19,CASSIVRTGRYGYTF
14,TRBV3-1/TRBV3-2,CASSQSSLTLTQYF
15,TRBV3-1/TRBV3-2,CASSQDLLAGNEQFF
14,TRBV28,CASSFGQAGDGYTF
14,TRBV5-1,CASSSGQVGETQYF
15,TRBV2,CASTYRGIAKNIQYF
14,TRBV15,CATSRGAGGYEQYF
16,TRBV5-4,CASSASGGFSYNEQFF
14,TRBV15,CATSRGPGTYEQYF
13,TRBV28,CASSPGTSRGYTF
16,TRBV4-2,CASSQDWGQINQPQHF
18,TRBV5-1,CASSPSSRGQKYQETQYF
17,TRBV7-9,CASSPQGSYSYNSPLHF
14,TRBV19,CASCFSGDCTEAFF
14,TRBV3-1/TRBV3-2,CASSQGLSENGYTF
13,TRBV5-1,CASSLGSNSEAFF
15,TRBV18,CASSPSGGRNQPQHF
13,TRBV7-7,CASSLDRNQPQHF
16,TRBV5-1,CASSLGAGGVGNTIYF
13,TRBV5-1,CASSSAGIYGYTF
14,TRBV6-5,CASSTRQGNSPLHF
17,TRBV27,CASSLEDDDTGANVLTF
16,TRBV5-1,CASSSSPGGANYGYTF
12,TRBV5-6,CASRTGGGGYTF
12,TRBV30,CAWRDFQETQYF
13,TRBV3-1/TRBV3-2,CASSLINTGELFF
15,TRBV29-1,CSAPQGTSPGNEQFF
14,TRBV18,CASSLGQATDTQYF
14,TRBV2,CASSEARRGEGYTF
15,TRBV6-5,CASSSKRGAVTEAFF
14,TRBV7-9,CASSLADRRDEQYF
15,TRBV15,CATSREAVYYNEQFF
14,TRBV7-9,CASSGADRATEAFF
17,TRBV18,CASSPPGKRGAYNEQFF
13,TRBV5-6,CASSYTGPYEQYF
17,TRBV4-2,CASSHRTSGQSDDEQFF
14,TRBV28,CASRPTRGGPGYTF
14,TRBV23-1,CASSQSPGATSAFF
16,TRBV6-9,CASSLTSGSSYNEQFF
17,TRBV9,CASSSRNTGESGNTIYF
14,TRBV10-3,CAISEGQTNYGYTF
16,TRBV2,CASSTAPGQGGRGYTF
15,TRBV18,CASSPAGGSNQPQHF
12,TRBV5-1,CASSPLSNEQFF
16,TRBV7-9,CASSLEGLAGDNEQFF
14,TRBV2,CASSEGALNTEAFF
13,TRBV28,CASTMRVGTEAFF
15,TRBV28,CASSLVVRLNTEAFF
15,TRBV5-1,CASTGAGGGYNEQFF
9,TRBV20-1,CSALSAKYF